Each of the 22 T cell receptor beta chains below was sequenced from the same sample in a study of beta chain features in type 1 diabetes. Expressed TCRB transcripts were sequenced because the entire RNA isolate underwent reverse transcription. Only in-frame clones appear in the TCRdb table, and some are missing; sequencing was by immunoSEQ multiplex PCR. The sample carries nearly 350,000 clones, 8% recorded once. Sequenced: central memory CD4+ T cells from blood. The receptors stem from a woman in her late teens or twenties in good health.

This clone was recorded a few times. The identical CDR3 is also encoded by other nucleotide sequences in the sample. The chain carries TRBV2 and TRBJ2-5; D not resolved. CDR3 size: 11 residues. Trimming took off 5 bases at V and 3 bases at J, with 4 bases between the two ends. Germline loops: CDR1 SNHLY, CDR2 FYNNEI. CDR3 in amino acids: CASSPEETQYF. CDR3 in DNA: TGTGCCAGCAGTCCAGAAGAGACCCAGTACTTC. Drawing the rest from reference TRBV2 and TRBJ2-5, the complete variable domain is EPEVTQTPSHQVTQMGQEVILRCVPISNHLYFYWYRQILGQKVEFLVSFYNNEISEKSEIFDDQFSVERPDGSNFTLKIRSTKLEDSAMYFCASSPEETQYFGPGTRLLVL.

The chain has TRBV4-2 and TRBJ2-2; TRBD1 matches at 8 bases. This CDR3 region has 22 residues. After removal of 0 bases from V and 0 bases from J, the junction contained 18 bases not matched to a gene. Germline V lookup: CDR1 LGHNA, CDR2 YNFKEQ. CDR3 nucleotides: TGTGCCAGCAGCCAAGATCGGACAGGGCAATTTAGGGGTCACGCGAACACCGGGGAGCTGTTTTTT. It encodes CASSQDRTGQFRGHANTGELFF.

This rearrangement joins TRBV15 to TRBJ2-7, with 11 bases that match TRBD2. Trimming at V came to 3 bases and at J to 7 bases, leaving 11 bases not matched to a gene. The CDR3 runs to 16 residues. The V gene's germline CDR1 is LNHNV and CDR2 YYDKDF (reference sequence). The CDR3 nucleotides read TGTGCCACCAGCAGTGCTGGTAGCGGGAGGGCCTGGGAGCAGTACTTC. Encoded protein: CATSSAGSGRAWEQYF. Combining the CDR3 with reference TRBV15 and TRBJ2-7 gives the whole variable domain DAMVIQNPRYQVTQFGKPVTLSCSQTLNHNVMYWYQQKSSQAPKLLFHYYDKDFNNEADTPDNFQSRRPNTSFCFLDIRSPGLGDTAMYLCATSSAGSGRAWEQYFGPGTRLTVT.

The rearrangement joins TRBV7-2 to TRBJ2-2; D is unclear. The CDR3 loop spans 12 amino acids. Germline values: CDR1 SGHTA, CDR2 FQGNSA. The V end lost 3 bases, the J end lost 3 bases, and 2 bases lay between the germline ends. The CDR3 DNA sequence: TGTGCCAGCAGCTTTTACACCGGGGAGCTGTTTTTT. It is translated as CASSFYTGELFF.

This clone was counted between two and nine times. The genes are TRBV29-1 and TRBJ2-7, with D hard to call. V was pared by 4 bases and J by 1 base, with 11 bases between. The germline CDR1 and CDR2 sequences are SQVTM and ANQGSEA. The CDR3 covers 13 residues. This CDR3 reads CSVVTDYSYEQYF. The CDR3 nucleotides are TGCAGCGTTGTAACAGATTATTCCTACGAGCAGTACTTC.

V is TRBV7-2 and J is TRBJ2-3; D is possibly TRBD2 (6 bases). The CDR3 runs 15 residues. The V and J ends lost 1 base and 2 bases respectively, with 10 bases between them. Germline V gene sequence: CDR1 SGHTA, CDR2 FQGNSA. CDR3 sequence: CASSLVGSNTDTQYF. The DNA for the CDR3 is TGTGCCAGCAGCTTAGTCGGGAGTAACACAGATACGCAGTATTTT.

As DNA, the CDR3 is TGTGCCAGCAGCTTACTTCCAGCGGGAGGTACCGGGGAGCTGTTTTTT. This sequence encodes CASSLLPAGGTGELFF. The chain combines TRBV7-2 with TRBJ2-2; 9 bases align to TRBD2. J gave up 5 bases and V 2 bases, and 6 bases lay outside the gene matches. Germline values: CDR1 SGHTA, CDR2 FQGNSA. This CDR3 has 16 residues. Combining the CDR3 with reference TRBV7-2 and TRBJ2-2 gives the whole variable domain GAGVSQSPSNKVTEKGKDVELRCDPISGHTALYWYRQSLGQGLEFLIYFQGNSAPDKSGLPSDRFSAERTGGSVSTLTIQRTQQEDSAVYLCASSLLPAGGTGELFFGEGSRLTVL.

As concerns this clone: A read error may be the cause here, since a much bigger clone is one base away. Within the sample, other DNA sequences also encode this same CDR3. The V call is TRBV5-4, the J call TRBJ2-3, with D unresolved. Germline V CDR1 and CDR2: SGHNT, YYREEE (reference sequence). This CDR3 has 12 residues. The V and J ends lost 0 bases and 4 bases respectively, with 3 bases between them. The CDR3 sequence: CASSLAADTQYF. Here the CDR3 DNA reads TGTGCCAGCAGCTTGGCAGCAGATACGCAGTATTTT.

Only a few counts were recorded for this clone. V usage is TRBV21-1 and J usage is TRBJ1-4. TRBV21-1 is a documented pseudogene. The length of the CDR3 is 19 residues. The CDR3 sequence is CASSPLGRGESLLHEKLFF. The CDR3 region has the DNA TGTGCCAGCAGCCCGCTCGGTCGGGGGGAATCCCTCCTGCATGAAAAACTGTTTTTT.

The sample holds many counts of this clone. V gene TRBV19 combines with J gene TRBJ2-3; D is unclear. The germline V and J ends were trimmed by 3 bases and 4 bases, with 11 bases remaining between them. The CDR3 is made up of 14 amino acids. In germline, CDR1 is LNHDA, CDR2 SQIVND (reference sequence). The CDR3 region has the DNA TGTGCCAGTAGTATGGTACGGAGTTCAGATACGCAGTATTTT. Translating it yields CASSMVRSSDTQYF. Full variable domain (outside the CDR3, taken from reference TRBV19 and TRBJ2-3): DGGITQSPKYLFRKEGQNVTLSCEQNLNHDAMYWYRQDPGQGLRLIYYSQIVNDFQKGDIAEGYSVSREKKESFPLTVTSAQKNPTAFYLCASSMVRSSDTQYFGPGTRLTVL.

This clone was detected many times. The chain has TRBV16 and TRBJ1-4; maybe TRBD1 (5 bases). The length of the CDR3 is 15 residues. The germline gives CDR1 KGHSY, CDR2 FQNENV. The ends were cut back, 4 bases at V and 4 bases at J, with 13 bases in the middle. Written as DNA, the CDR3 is TGTGCCAGCAGCCGCAGGGACGGCATTAATGAAAAACTGTTTTTT. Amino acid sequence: CASSRRDGINEKLFF.

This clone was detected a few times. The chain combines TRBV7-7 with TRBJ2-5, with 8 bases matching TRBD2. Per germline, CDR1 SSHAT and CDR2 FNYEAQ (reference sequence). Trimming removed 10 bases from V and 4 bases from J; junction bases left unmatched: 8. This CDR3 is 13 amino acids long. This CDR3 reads CATSGSVVETQYF. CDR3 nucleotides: TGTGCCACAAGCGGGAGCGTGGTAGAGACCCAGTACTTC. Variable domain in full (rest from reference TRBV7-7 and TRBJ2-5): GAGVSQSPRYKVTKRGQDVTLRCDPISSHATLYWYQQALGQGPEFLTYFNYEAQPDKSGLPSDRFSAERPEGSISTLTIQRTEQRDSAMYRCATSGSVVETQYFGPGTRLLVL.

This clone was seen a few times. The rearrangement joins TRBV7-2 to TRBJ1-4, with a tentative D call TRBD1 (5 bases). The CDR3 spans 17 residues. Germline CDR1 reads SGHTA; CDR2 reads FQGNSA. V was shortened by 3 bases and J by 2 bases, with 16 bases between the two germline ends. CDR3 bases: TGTGCCAGCAGCTTGGGCCACGGGGGTCCCACTAATGAAAAACTGTTTTTT. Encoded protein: CASSLGHGGPTNEKLFF.

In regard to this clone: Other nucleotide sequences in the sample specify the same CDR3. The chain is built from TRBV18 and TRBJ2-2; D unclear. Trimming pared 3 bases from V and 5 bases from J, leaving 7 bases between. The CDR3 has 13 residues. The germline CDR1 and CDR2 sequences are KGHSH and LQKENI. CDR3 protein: CASSPGLTGELFF. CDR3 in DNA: TGTGCCAGCTCACCGGGGTTGACCGGGGAGCTGTTTTTT.

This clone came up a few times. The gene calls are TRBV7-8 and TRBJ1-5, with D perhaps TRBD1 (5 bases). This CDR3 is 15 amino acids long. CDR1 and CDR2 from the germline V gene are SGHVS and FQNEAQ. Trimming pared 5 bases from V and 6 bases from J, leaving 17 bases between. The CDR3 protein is CASSQVLGAGQPQHF. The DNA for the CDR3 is TGTGCCAGCAGCCAAGTTTTAGGGGCCGGTCAGCCCCAGCATTTT. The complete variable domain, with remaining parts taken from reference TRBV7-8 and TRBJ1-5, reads GAGVSQSPRYKVAKRGQDVALRCDPISGHVSLFWYQQALGQGPEFLTYFQNEAQLDKSGLPSDRFFAERPEGSVSTLKIQRTQQEDSAVYLCASSQVLGAGQPQHFGDGTRLSIL.

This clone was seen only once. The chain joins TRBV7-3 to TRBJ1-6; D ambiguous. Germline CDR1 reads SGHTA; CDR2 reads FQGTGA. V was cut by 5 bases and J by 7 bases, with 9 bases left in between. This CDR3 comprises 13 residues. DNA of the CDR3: TGTGCCAGCAGCCGGACGGGCAATTCACCCCTCCACTTT. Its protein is CASSRTGNSPLHF.

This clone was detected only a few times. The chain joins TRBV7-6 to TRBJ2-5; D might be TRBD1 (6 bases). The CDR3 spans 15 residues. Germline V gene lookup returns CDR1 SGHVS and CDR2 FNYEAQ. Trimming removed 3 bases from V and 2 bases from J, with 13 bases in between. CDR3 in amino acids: CASSLGHGQQETQYF. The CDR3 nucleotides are TGTGCCAGCAGCTTGGGCCATGGACAGCAAGAGACCCAGTACTTC.

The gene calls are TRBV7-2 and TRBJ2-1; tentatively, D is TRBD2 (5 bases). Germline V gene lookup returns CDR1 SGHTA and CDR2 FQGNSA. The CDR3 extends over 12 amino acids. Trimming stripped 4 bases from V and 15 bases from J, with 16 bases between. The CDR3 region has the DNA TGTGCCAGCAGCTCAAATCGGGGTATGGGGTTCTTC. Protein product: CASSSNRGMGFF.

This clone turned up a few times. The CDR3 bases are TGCGCCAGCAGCCAAGAAGCGTACACTGAAGCTTTCTTT. Its translation is CASSQEAYTEAFF. This sequence joins TRBV4-3 and TRBJ1-1; no firm D call. This CDR3 spans 13 amino acids. The ends were cut back, 0 bases at V and 3 bases at J, with 5 bases in the middle. Germline CDR1 reads LGHNA; CDR2 reads YSLEER.

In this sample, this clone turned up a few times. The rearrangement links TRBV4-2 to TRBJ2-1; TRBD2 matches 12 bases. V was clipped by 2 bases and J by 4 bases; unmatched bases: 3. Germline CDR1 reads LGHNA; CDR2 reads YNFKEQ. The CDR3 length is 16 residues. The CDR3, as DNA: TGTGCCAGCAGCCAACGGACTAGCGGGATTTACAATGAGCAGTTCTTC. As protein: CASSQRTSGIYNEQFF.

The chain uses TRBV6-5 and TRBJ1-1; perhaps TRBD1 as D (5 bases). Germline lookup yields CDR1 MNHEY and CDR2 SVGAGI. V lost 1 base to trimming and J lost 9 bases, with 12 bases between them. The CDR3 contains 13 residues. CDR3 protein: CASSYLRGNKAFF. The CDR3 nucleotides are TGTGCCAGCAGTTACTTACGGGGGAATAAAGCTTTCTTT.

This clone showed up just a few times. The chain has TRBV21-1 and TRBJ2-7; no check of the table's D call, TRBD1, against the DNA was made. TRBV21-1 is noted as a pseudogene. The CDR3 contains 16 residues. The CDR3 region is CASSKLMPQGCYEQYF. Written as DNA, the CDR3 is TGTGCCAGCAGTAAACTTATGCCCCAGGGGTGCTACGAGCAGTACTTC.